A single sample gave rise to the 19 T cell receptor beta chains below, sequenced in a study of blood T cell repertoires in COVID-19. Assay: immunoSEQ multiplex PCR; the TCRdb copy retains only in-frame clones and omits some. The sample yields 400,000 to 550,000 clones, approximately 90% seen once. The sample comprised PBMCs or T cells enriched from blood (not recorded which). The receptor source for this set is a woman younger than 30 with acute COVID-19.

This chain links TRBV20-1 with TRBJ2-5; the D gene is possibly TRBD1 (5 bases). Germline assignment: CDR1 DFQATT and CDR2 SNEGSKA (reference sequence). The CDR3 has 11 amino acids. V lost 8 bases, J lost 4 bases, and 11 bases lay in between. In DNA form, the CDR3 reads TGCAGTAGTGGGCAGGGAGAGACCCAGTACTTC. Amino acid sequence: CSSGQGETQYF.

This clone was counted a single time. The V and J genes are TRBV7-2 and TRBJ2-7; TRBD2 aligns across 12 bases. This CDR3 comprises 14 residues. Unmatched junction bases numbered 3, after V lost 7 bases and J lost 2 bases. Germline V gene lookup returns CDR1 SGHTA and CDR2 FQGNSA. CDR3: CASTRTSGAYEQYF. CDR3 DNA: TGTGCCAGCACCCGGACTAGCGGGGCCTACGAGCAGTACTTC. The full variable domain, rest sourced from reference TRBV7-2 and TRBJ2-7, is GAGVSQSPSNKVTEKGKDVELRCDPISGHTALYWYRQSLGQGLEFLIYFQGNSAPDKSGLPSDRFSAERTGGSVSTLTIQRTQQEDSAVYLCASTRTSGAYEQYFGPGTRLTVT.

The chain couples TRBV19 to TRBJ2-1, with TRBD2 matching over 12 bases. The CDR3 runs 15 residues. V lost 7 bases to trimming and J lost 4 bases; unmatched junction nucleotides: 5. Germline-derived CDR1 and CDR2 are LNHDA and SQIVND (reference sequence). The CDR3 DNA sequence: TGTGCCAGTACCTACGGACTAGCGGGGTACAATGAGCAGTTCTTC. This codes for CASTYGLAGYNEQFF.

The CDR3 sequence is CASSYSTSGGYEQYF. CDR3 bases: TGTGCCAGCAGTTACTCGACTAGCGGGGGGTACGAGCAGTACTTC. The chain has TRBV6-2 or TRBV6-3 and TRBJ2-7; 13 positions agree with TRBD2. The V gene's germline CDR1 is MNHEY and CDR2 SVGEGT. The CDR3 loop spans 15 amino acids. With V trimmed by 0 bases and J by 4 bases, 0 bases remained unmatched.

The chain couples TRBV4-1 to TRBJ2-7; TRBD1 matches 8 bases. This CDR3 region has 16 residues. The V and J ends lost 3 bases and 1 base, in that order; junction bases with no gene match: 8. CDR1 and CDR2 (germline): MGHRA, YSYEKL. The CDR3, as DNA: TGCGCCAGCAGCCACGACGGACAGGGTTTGTCCTACGAGCAGTACTTC. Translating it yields CASSHDGQGLSYEQYF.

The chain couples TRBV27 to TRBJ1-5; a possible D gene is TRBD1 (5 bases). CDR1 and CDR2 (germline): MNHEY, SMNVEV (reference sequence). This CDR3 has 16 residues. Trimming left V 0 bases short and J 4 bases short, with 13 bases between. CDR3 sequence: CASSLSRGLSNQPQHF. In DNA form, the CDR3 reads TGTGCCAGCAGTTTATCACGGGGACTCTCAAATCAGCCCCAGCATTTT.

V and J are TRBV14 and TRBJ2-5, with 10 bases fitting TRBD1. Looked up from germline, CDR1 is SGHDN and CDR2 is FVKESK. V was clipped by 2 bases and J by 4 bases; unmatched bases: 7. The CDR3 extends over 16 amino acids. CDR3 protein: CASSQLRTGGIETQYF. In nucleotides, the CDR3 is TGTGCCAGCAGCCAATTACGGACAGGGGGGATAGAGACCCAGTACTTC.

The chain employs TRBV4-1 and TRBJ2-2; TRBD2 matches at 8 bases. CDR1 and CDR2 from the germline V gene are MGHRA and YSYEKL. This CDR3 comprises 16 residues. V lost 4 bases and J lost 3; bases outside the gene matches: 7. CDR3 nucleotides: TGCGCCAGCAGCCGACAACTCGGGGGGGACACCGGGGAGCTGTTTTTT. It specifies CASSRQLGGDTGELFF.

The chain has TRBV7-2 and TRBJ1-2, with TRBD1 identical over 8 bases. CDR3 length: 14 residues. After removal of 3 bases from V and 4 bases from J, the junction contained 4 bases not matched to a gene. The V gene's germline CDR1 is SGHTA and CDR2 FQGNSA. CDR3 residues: CASSLNRGSYGYTF. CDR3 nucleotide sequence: TGTGCCAGCAGCTTGAACAGGGGGAGCTATGGCTACACCTTC.

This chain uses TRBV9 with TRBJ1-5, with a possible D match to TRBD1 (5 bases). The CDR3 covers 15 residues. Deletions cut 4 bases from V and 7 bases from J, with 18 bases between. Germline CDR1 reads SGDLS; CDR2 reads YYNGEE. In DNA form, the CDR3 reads TGTGCCAGCAGCTCGAGCCCAGGGAAGGGCCAGCCCCAGCATTTT. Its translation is CASSSSPGKGQPQHF.

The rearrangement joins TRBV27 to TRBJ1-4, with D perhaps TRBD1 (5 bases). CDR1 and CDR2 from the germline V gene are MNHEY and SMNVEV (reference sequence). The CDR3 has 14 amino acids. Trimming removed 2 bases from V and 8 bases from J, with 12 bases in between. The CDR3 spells CASSLAGRGEKLFF. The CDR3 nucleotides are TGTGCCAGCAGTTTAGCGGGACGAGGCGAAAAACTGTTTTTT.

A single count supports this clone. The CDR3 bases are TGTGCCAGCAGTGACTTATATGGCTACACCTTC. Encoded protein: CASSDLYGYTF. The V call is TRBV28, the J call TRBJ1-2, with unresolved D. The CDR3 length is 11 residues. V lost 5 bases and J lost 5, with 6 bases in between. CDR1 MDHEN and CDR2 SYDVKM come from the germline V gene.

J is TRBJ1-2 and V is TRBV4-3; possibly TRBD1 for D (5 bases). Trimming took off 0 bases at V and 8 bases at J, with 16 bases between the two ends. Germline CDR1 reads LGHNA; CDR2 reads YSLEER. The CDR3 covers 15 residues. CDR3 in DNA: TGCGCCAGCAGCCAAGATGTAGGAGGGGCTAGGGGCTACACCTTC. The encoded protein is CASSQDVGGARGYTF.

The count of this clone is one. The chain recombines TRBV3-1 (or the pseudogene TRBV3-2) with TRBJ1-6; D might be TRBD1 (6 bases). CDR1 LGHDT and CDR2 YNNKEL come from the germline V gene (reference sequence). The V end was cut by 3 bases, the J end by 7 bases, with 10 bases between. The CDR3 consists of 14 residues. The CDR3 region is CASSQNRANSPLHF. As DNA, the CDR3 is TGTGCCAGCAGCCAGAACAGGGCGAATTCACCCCTCCACTTT.

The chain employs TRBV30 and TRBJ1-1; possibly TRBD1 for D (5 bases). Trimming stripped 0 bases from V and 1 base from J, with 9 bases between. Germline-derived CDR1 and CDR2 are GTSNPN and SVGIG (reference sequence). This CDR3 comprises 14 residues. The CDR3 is CAWSVPGENTEAFF. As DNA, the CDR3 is TGTGCCTGGAGTGTGCCGGGGGAGAACACTGAAGCTTTCTTT. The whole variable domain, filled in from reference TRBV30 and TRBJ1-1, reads SQTIHQWPATLVQPVGSPLSLECTVEGTSNPNLYWYRQAAGRGLQLLFYSVGIGQISSEVPQNLSASRPQDRQFILSSKKLLLSDSGFYLCAWSVPGENTEAFFGQGTRLTVV.

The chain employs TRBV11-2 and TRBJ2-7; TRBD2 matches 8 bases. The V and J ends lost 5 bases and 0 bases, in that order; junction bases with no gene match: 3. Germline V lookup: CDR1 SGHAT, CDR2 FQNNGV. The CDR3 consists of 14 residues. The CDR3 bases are TGTGCCAGCAGCCCGACTAGCGTCTCCTACGAGCAGTACTTC. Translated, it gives CASSPTSVSYEQYF.

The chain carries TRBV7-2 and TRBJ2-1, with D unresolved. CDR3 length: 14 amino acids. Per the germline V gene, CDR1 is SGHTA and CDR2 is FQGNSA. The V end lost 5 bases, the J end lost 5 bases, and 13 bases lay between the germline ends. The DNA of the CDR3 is TGTGCCAGCAGCCTATGGCGGCAGCACAATGAGCAGTTCTTC. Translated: CASSLWRQHNEQFF.

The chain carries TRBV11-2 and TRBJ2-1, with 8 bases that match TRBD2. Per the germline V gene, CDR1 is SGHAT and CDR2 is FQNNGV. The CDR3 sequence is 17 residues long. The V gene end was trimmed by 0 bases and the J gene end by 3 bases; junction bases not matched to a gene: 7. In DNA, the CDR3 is TGTGCCAGCAGCTTAGATCGTTGGACTAGCAGCTACAATGAGCAGTTCTTC. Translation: CASSLDRWTSSYNEQFF.

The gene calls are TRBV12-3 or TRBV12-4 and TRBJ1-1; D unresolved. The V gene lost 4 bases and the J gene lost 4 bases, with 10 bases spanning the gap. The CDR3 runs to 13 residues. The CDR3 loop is CASSSFFGTEAFF. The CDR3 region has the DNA TGTGCCAGCAGTTCCTTTTTCGGCACTGAAGCTTTCTTT.